The entry below gives a single TCR beta chain sequence along with its context. Its antigen remains unidentified. The sample originates from a study of cytomegalovirus exposure and HLA in healthy donors. Study findings and constraints: Most likely, a cluster of highly shared sequence variants arose as a sequencing artifact.

The PCR used 60 Vbeta and 13 Jbeta primers. The table came from immunoSEQ multiplex PCR; TCRdb's copy has only in-frame clones and leaves some out. The table records 200,000 or so clones, approximately 78% of them present only once. Germline V gene lookup returns CDR1 LNHDA and CDR2 SQIVND (reference sequence). V was pared by 9 bases and J by 4 bases, with 15 bases between. The CDR3 consists of 14 residues. The sequence derives from a woman aged 40 to 55 in good health and CMV-seronegative. Sequences were obtained from PBMCs. J is TRBJ2-2 and V is TRBV19; D may be TRBD1 (6 bases). The CDR3 sequence is CASRYRVGTGELFF. For the CDR3, the DNA is TGTGCCAGCCGCTACAGGGTGGGCACCGGGGAGCTGTTTTTT.